This T cell receptor (beta chain) was sequenced for a study of cytomegalovirus exposure and HLA in healthy donors. The wider study: The approximately 610 first-cohort repertoires shared a platform with the 110 or so validation repertoires, as reported in a later analysis.

Assay: immunoSEQ multiplex PCR; the TCRdb copy retains only in-frame clones and omits some. The profile shows approximately 170,000 clones, less than 85% of them singletons. V was clipped by 5 bases and J by 6 bases; unmatched bases: 7. CDR3 length: 15 residues. Germline V gene sequence: CDR1 SGHAT, CDR2 FQNNGV. The TCR comes from a man between 18 and 35 years old in good health and CMV-seropositive. The sequenced material came from PBMCs. The rearrangement uses TRBV11-2 and TRBJ1-2; 12 bases map to TRBD1. DNA of the CDR3: TGTGCCAGCAGCAGGGGGACAGGGGGCAGGGATGGCTACACCTTC. Its translation is CASSRGTGGRDGYTF.